This T cell receptor (beta chain) was documented in a study of blood T cell repertoires in COVID-19. At the level of the study: Specimens from acute and convalescent COVID-19 originated in the United States, Italy and Spain. From T cells, B-cell-depleted T cells, or PBMCs came the material, which was cDNA or gDNA.

Methods used by the authors: Amplification of reference gene primers was used by the study to estimate nucleated cell counts. Using immunoSEQ multiplex PCR, the repertoire was profiled, and TCRdb retains in-frame clones only, with some absent. Clone size and the V and J calls come from that table; the DNA yielded D and trimming. The repertoire holds 150,000 or so clones, with 80% to 90% as singletons. Germline-derived CDR1 and CDR2 are SGDLS and YYNGEE. This CDR3 has 15 residues. V lost 4 bases, J lost 1 base, and 7 bases stayed unmatched. This clonotype was obtained from a man aged 55 to 70 with active or convalescent COVID-19. The J gene is TRBJ2-5, the V gene TRBV9; 7 bases agree with TRBD2. Sequencing input: peripheral blood. CDR3 sequence (DNA): TGTGCCAGCAGCCTATTCGGGGGGTCCCAAGAGACCCAGTACTTC. Translating gives CASSLFGGSQETQYF.